Following are 30 T cell receptor beta chains from one sample sequenced in a study of blood T cell repertoires in COVID-19. Measured with immunoSEQ multiplex PCR; TCRdb has only the in-frame clones, and not every one. The sample comprises roughly 88,000 clones, 75% to 95% of which are singletons, and less than 5% rests with the top ten. Source material: peripheral blood. The receptors were gathered from a woman aged 45-65 years in a cohort sampled during active COVID-19.

The chain has TRBV3-1 (or the pseudogene TRBV3-2) and TRBJ1-2; D is undetermined. Germline loops: CDR1 LGHDT, CDR2 YNNKEL (reference sequence). The CDR3 consists of 13 residues. The V end was cut by 2 bases, the J end by 8 bases, with 12 bases between. The CDR3 DNA is TGTGCCAGCAGCCAAAAGCCCTCCCTCGGCTACACCTTC. Translating it yields CASSQKPSLGYTF.

The J gene is TRBJ1-4, the V gene TRBV4-1, with 7 bases aligning to TRBD1. CDR1 and CDR2 (germline): MGHRA, YSYEKL. The CDR3 sequence is 15 residues long. J lost 5 bases, V lost 3 bases, and 6 bases had no gene match. CDR3 amino acids: CASSQQGVRNEKLFF. As DNA, the CDR3 is TGCGCCAGCAGCCAGCAGGGGGTGAGGAATGAAAAACTGTTTTTT.

The table lists this clone with a few counts. The J gene is TRBJ1-2, the V gene TRBV7-9; D gene ambiguous. Germline V CDR1 and CDR2: SEHNR, FQNEAQ (reference sequence). V gave up 4 bases and J gave up 0 bases, with 18 bases separating them. There are 17 residues in the CDR3. The CDR3 DNA follows: TGTGCCAGCAGCTCCCGCGGAGGGTCAGCAGCTAACTATGGCTACACCTTC. Amino acids: CASSSRGGSAANYGYTF.

The chain is built from TRBV7-2 and TRBJ1-2; unclear D gene. The V end lost 2 bases, the J end lost 0 bases, and 7 bases lay between the germline ends. Germline assignment: CDR1 SGHTA and CDR2 FQGNSA. This CDR3 has 14 residues. The DNA for the CDR3 is TGTGCCAGCAGCTTACACAGAGCTAACTATGGCTACACCTTC. It translates to CASSLHRANYGYTF.

This clone has just one count. The genes are TRBV5-1 and TRBJ1-1; 7 bases match TRBD1. Germline V gives CDR1 SGHRS, CDR2 YFSETQ. V gave up 5 bases and J gave up 3 bases; unmatched junction bases: 7. This CDR3 is built from 14 residues. CDR3 in amino acids: CASSPHGQDTEAFF. The DNA for the CDR3 is TGCGCCAGCAGTCCACACGGACAGGACACTGAAGCTTTCTTT.

This clone was found a few times. The chain is built from TRBV5-1 and TRBJ1-4, with D hard to call. The CDR3 spans 16 residues. Trimming stripped 4 bases from V and 4 bases from J, with 17 bases between. The germline V gene has CDR1 SGHRS and CDR2 YFSETQ. CDR3 residues: CASSLGRPVGNEKLFF. The DNA of the CDR3 is TGCGCCAGCAGCCTTGGGAGACCGGTGGGTAATGAAAAACTGTTTTTT.

V and J are TRBV14 and TRBJ2-1, with D hard to call. The CDR3 is made up of 11 amino acids. In germline, CDR1 is SGHDN, CDR2 FVKESK. Trimming took 6 bases from V and 8 from J, leaving 8 bases between them. The CDR3: CASSLFHEQFF. The CDR3 region has the DNA TGTGCCAGCAGTTTATTTCATGAGCAGTTCTTC.

The chain joins TRBV5-1 to TRBJ2-2; D possibly corresponds to TRBD1 (6 bases). Trimming stripped 4 bases from V and 4 bases from J, with 8 bases between. Germline CDR1 reads SGHRS; CDR2 reads YFSETQ. The length of the CDR3 is 13 residues. The CDR3 region has the DNA TGCGCCAGCAGCACACAGGGCACCGGGGAGCTGTTTTTT. Translated, it gives CASSTQGTGELFF. Full variable domain (outside the CDR3, taken from reference TRBV5-1 and TRBJ2-2): KAGVTQTPRYLIKTRGQQVTLSCSPISGHRSVSWYQQTPGQGLQFLFEYFSETQRNKGNFPGRFSGRQFSNSRSEMNVSTLELGDSALYLCASSTQGTGELFFGEGSRLTVL.

This chain joins TRBV7-2 and TRBJ1-2; weak D call: TRBD1 (6 bases). This CDR3 is 15 amino acids long. V was pared by 5 bases and J by 5 bases, with 18 bases between. In germline, CDR1 is SGHTA, CDR2 FQGNSA. CDR3 in DNA: TGTGCCAGCAGCCGCGGTTATACAGGGATGTATGGCTACACCTTC. This codes for CASSRGYTGMYGYTF.

V and J are TRBV27 and TRBJ2-7; 7 nucleotides agree with TRBD2. Germline V CDR1 and CDR2: MNHEY, SMNVEV (reference sequence). Germline trimming cut 3 bases from V and 7 bases from J; bases unmatched to any gene: 9. The CDR3 is 14 residues long. This chain's CDR3 is CASSFAGDKGEQYF. Written as DNA, the CDR3 is TGTGCCAGCAGTTTCGCGGGGGATAAAGGGGAGCAGTACTTC.

This sequence joins TRBV5-4 and TRBJ1-3, with TRBD1 identical over 9 bases. Germline trimming cut 5 bases from V and 2 bases from J; bases unmatched to any gene: 2. CDR3 length equals 14 residues. Germline V gene data show CDR1 as SGHNT and CDR2 as YYREEE (reference sequence). DNA of the CDR3: TGTGCCAGCAGTCGGACAGGGGCTGGAAACACCATATATTTT. Its protein is CASSRTGAGNTIYF.

This chain uses TRBV19 with TRBJ2-3; the match to TRBD1 covers 9 bases. CDR3 length equals 15 residues. V was pared by 3 bases and J by 5 bases, with 6 bases of the junction left unmatched. Germline-derived CDR1 and CDR2 are LNHDA and SQIVND (reference sequence). This chain's CDR3 is CASSIRGQGEDTQYF. CDR3 bases: TGTGCCAGTAGTATCCGGGGACAGGGAGAAGATACGCAGTATTTT.

J is TRBJ2-7 and V is TRBV5-1; 11 bases are a match to TRBD2. The CDR3 spans 18 residues. The germline V gene encodes CDR1 SGHRS and CDR2 YFSETQ. Losses at the gene ends were 1 base for V and 0 bases for J; bases not matched to a gene: 9. Here the CDR3 DNA reads TGCGCCAGCAGCTTGACTAGCGGGGGACTCCGTAGCTCCTACGAGCAGTACTTC. Amino acid sequence: CASSLTSGGLRSSYEQYF. The variable domain in full, completed from reference TRBV5-1 and TRBJ2-7, reads KAGVTQTPRYLIKTRGQQVTLSCSPISGHRSVSWYQQTPGQGLQFLFEYFSETQRNKGNFPGRFSGRQFSNSRSEMNVSTLELGDSALYLCASSLTSGGLRSSYEQYFGPGTRLTVT.

The chain couples TRBV11-3 to TRBJ1-1, with a tentative D call TRBD1 (5 bases). In germline, CDR1 is SGHNT, CDR2 YENEEA. Trimming shortened V by 5 bases and J by 4 bases, and 11 bases separated the two germline ends. The CDR3 totals 13 residues. The CDR3 here is CASSRTGVTEAFF. The CDR3 nucleotides read TGTGCCAGCAGCCGGACGGGGGTCACTGAAGCTTTCTTT.

The chain links TRBV9 to TRBJ2-1; 11 bases align to TRBD2. The trim removed 0 bases at V and 6 bases at J, leaving 8 bases unmatched. Germline V gene lookup returns CDR1 SGDLS and CDR2 YYNGEE. This CDR3 spans 17 amino acids. CDR3 in DNA: TGTGCCAGCAGCGTAGGCGATAGCGGGGGGGCAATCAATGAGCAGTTCTTC. It yields the protein CASSVGDSGGAINEQFF.

The chain is built from TRBV7-3 and TRBJ2-1, with 8 bases fitting TRBD1. Germline V lookup: CDR1 SGHTA, CDR2 FQGTGA. V lost 4 bases and J lost 3; bases outside the gene matches: 5. The CDR3 runs 15 residues. The CDR3 here is CASSSGQGLYNEQFF. The DNA for the CDR3 is TGTGCCAGCAGCTCCGGACAGGGTCTCTACAATGAGCAGTTCTTC.

The chain carries TRBV6-4 and TRBJ2-1; 9 bases are shared with TRBD2. Per the germline V gene, CDR1 is MRHNA and CDR2 is SNTAGT. The CDR3 spans 14 residues. V shed 4 bases and J 8 bases; nucleotides not matched to a gene: 6. The CDR3 here is CASSVAGGYDEQFF. In DNA form, the CDR3 reads TGTGCCAGCAGTGTTGCGGGGGGGTACGATGAGCAGTTCTTC.

The CDR3: CASESSGAATGEQYF. Written as DNA, the CDR3 is TGTGCCAGTGAGAGTAGCGGGGCGGCGACGGGGGAGCAGTACTTC. V is TRBV19 and J is TRBJ2-7; 8 bases line up with TRBD2. Germline V gene lookup returns CDR1 LNHDA and CDR2 SQIVND (reference sequence). The CDR3 is 15 amino acids. Trimming cost V 8 bases and J 7 bases; bases outside gene matches: 16.

This chain links TRBV6-1 with TRBJ1-2; 7 bases match TRBD1. CDR1 and CDR2 (germline): MNHNS, SASEGT. The CDR3 has 16 residues. Trimming at V came to 4 bases and at J to 0 bases, leaving 8 bases not matched to a gene. The CDR3 sequence: CASSASMGQTNYGYTF. CDR3 bases: TGTGCCAGCAGTGCATCTATGGGACAGACTAACTATGGCTACACCTTC.

The chain carries TRBV11-3 and TRBJ2-3; D remains ambiguous. This CDR3 spans 14 amino acids. CDR1 and CDR2 (germline): SGHNT, YENEEA. V lost 0 bases and J 9 bases, leaving 13 bases between the germline ends. CDR3 in amino acids: CASSLDPSSYTQYF. The CDR3 DNA reads TGTGCCAGCAGCTTAGATCCTAGTTCGTACACGCAGTATTTT.

This clone was observed once. The chain couples TRBV4-1 to TRBJ2-7, with TRBD2 matching 9 bases. V lost 3 bases and J lost 6; bases outside the gene matches: 6. Germline CDR1 reads MGHRA; CDR2 reads YSYEKL. CDR3 length equals 14 residues. Here the CDR3 reads CASSQFSGRSEQYF. Written as DNA, the CDR3 is TGCGCCAGCAGCCAGTTTAGCGGGAGAAGCGAGCAGTACTTC.

This clone was counted a single time. V usage is TRBV10-2 and J usage is TRBJ2-7; D unresolved. The ends were cut back, 0 bases at V and 0 bases at J, with 15 bases in the middle. CDR1 is WSHSY and CDR2 is SAAADI in the germline V gene. The CDR3 totals 17 residues. CDR3 DNA sequence: TGCGCCAGCAGTGAGTCCGGCCACGGCGGCAGCTCCTACGAGCAGTACTTC. Protein sequence: CASSESGHGGSSYEQYF.

This clone came up once. The chain uses TRBV7-9 and TRBJ1-6; D unresolved. Germline V gene sequence: CDR1 SEHNR, CDR2 FQNEAQ (reference sequence). Trimming removed 0 bases at V and 5 bases at J, with 8 bases between. This CDR3 contains 15 residues. The CDR3 coding sequence is TGTGCCAGCAGCTTAGCGGGCCCGGATAATTCACCCCTCCACTTT. Translated: CASSLAGPDNSPLHF.

The chain links TRBV19 to TRBJ1-2; D gene unclear. The CDR3 consists of 12 residues. The germline V and J ends were trimmed by 5 bases and 4 bases, with 8 bases remaining between them. CDR1 LNHDA and CDR2 SQIVND come from the germline V gene (reference sequence). This CDR3 is CASSFAGYGYTF. The CDR3 nucleotides are TGTGCCAGTAGTTTCGCAGGCTATGGCTACACCTTC. Supplemented by reference TRBV19 and TRBJ1-2, the full variable domain reads DGGITQSPKYLFRKEGQNVTLSCEQNLNHDAMYWYRQDPGQGLRLIYYSQIVNDFQKGDIAEGYSVSREKKESFPLTVTSAQKNPTAFYLCASSFAGYGYTFGSGTRLTVV.

The V call is TRBV5-1, the J call TRBJ2-7; TRBD2 agrees at 12 bases. With V trimmed by 4 bases and J by 6 bases, 5 bases remained unmatched. The CDR3 is 14 residues long. CDR1 and CDR2 from the germline V gene are SGHRS and YFSETQ. DNA for the CDR3: TGCGCCAGCAGCGAGGGACTAGCGGGTTCCGAGCAGTACTTC. It encodes CASSEGLAGSEQYF.

J is TRBJ1-3 and V is TRBV7-8, with TRBD1 matching over 7 bases. The ends lost 6 bases at V and 0 bases at J; junction bases unmatched: 5. The V gene's germline CDR1 is SGHVS and CDR2 FQNEAQ. The length of the CDR3 is 15 residues. The CDR3: CASSPTGNSGNTIYF. CDR3 bases: TGTGCCAGCAGTCCGACAGGGAACTCTGGAAACACCATATATTTT.

The genes are TRBV19 and TRBJ2-5; 7 nucleotides agree with TRBD1. The trim removed 0 bases at V and 2 bases at J, leaving 6 bases unmatched. The CDR3 is 16 residues long. CDR1 and CDR2 from the germline V gene are LNHDA and SQIVND (reference sequence). The CDR3 DNA reads TGTGCCAGTAGTATAGATTTGTCGGGACAGCAAGAGACCCAGTACTTC. Amino acids: CASSIDLSGQQETQYF. Based on the CDR3 plus reference TRBV19 and TRBJ2-5, the full variable domain is DGGITQSPKYLFRKEGQNVTLSCEQNLNHDAMYWYRQDPGQGLRLIYYSQIVNDFQKGDIAEGYSVSREKKESFPLTVTSAQKNPTAFYLCASSIDLSGQQETQYFGPGTRLLVL.

This sequence joins TRBV6-1 and TRBJ2-7; D is undetermined. Trimming stripped 2 bases from V and 0 bases from J, with 11 bases between. Germline V gene sequence: CDR1 MNHNS, CDR2 SASEGT. The CDR3 covers 15 residues. CDR3 sequence: CASSEPIGSSYEQYF. The DNA for the CDR3 is TGTGCCAGCAGTGAACCGATCGGTAGCTCCTACGAGCAGTACTTC.

V gene TRBV29-1 combines with J gene TRBJ1-2; D ambiguous. CDR3 length equals 12 residues. CDR1 is SQVTM, CDR2 ANQGSEA, per germline. The V end lost 7 bases, the J end lost 5 bases, and 14 bases lay between the germline ends. In nucleotides, the CDR3 is TGCAGCGGCGCGGAGACCTCTTATGGCTACACCTTC. This translates into CSGAETSYGYTF.

A single count supports this clone. The gene calls are TRBV5-1 and TRBJ1-5; D unclear. V lost 4 bases and J 2 bases, leaving 16 bases between the germline ends. The CDR3 runs 16 residues. Looked up from germline, CDR1 is SGHRS and CDR2 is YFSETQ. Written as DNA, the CDR3 is TGCGCCAGCAGCCCCTTCCCTTACCCGGGCAATCAGCCCCAGCATTTT. Encoded protein: CASSPFPYPGNQPQHF.